Shown below are 7 T cell receptor beta chains from a single sample sequenced in a study of T cell responses to AZD1222 COVID-19 vaccine. Clones were sequenced by immunoSEQ multiplex PCR, and TCRdb holds only the in-frame ones, with some missing. Of about 130,000 clones listed, 87% are singletons. The material was peripheral blood, obtained on day 0 of AZD1222 vaccination. Source of these receptors: an adult in good health.

The chain uses TRBV2 and TRBJ1-5, with D perhaps TRBD1 (5 bases). The CDR3 is 12 residues long. V was clipped by 3 bases and J by 8 bases, with 8 bases between them. Germline loops: CDR1 SNHLY, CDR2 FYNNEI. The CDR3 region is CASSDRAEPQHF. CDR3 DNA sequence: TGTGCCAGCAGTGACAGGGCAGAGCCCCAGCATTTT.

This chain links TRBV15 with TRBJ2-3; 13 bases line up with TRBD2. Germline CDR1 is LNHNV and CDR2 is YYDKDF (reference sequence). The CDR3 contains 16 residues. V trimming: 5 bases; J trimming: 4 bases; junction bases outside the gene matches: 6. The CDR3 here is CATSQRLAGGADTQYF. In DNA, the CDR3 is TGTGCCACCAGCCAACGACTAGCGGGAGGAGCAGATACGCAGTATTTT.

The V call is TRBV7-9, the J call TRBJ2-7; D gene unclear. CDR3 length: 12 residues. The germline V and J ends were trimmed by 3 bases and 3 bases, with 6 bases remaining between them. Germline lookup yields CDR1 SEHNR and CDR2 FQNEAQ (reference sequence). The CDR3 coding sequence is TGTGCCAGCAGCTTCGGAGACTACGAGCAGTACTTC. Translation gives CASSFGDYEQYF.

This rearrangement joins TRBV2 to TRBJ1-3; D is unclear. CDR1 and CDR2 (germline): SNHLY, FYNNEI. Trimming stripped 11 bases from V and 4 bases from J, with 9 bases between. This CDR3 region has 11 residues. Here the CDR3 reads CALEVGNTIYF. The CDR3 nucleotides are TGTGCCTTGGAGGTCGGAAACACCATATATTTT.

This clone occurred many times. The V call is TRBV11-2, the J call TRBJ1-2; a possible D gene is TRBD1 (5 bases). The CDR3 spans 12 residues. Trimming cost V 5 bases and J 4 bases, with 8 bases left between them. Germline-derived CDR1 and CDR2 are SGHAT and FQNNGV. For the CDR3, the DNA is TGTGCCAGCAGCGGGGGTGCCTATGGCTACACCTTC. Its translation: CASSGGAYGYTF.

About this clone itself: An end of the junction does not agree with germline; a read error may underlie this. The chain employs TRBV7-7 and TRBJ2-7; D call uncertain. The CDR3 has 13 residues. The germline gives CDR1 SSHAT, CDR2 FNYEAQ (reference sequence). The CDR3 spells CASSLEVGYEQYF. The DNA of the CDR3 is TGTGCTAGCAGCTTAGAAGTGGGGTACGAGCAGTACTTC.

The CDR3 spells CASSVDRANTEAFF. The CDR3 DNA follows: TGTGCCAGTAGTGTGGACAGAGCGAACACTGAAGCTTTCTTT. The chain links TRBV19 to TRBJ1-1; D might be TRBD1 (6 bases). Germline V gene lookup returns CDR1 LNHDA and CDR2 SQIVND (reference sequence). Trimming removed 5 bases at V and 1 base at J, with 11 bases between. The CDR3 extends over 14 amino acids. Full variable domain (outside the CDR3, taken from reference TRBV19 and TRBJ1-1): DGGITQSPKYLFRKEGQNVTLSCEQNLNHDAMYWYRQDPGQGLRLIYYSQIVNDFQKGDIAEGYSVSREKKESFPLTVTSAQKNPTAFYLCASSVDRANTEAFFGQGTRLTVV.